This TCR beta chain was profiled in a study of cytomegalovirus exposure and HLA in healthy donors. As concerns this clone: Its antigen remains unknown.

The CDR3 totals 14 residues. Germline CDR1 SNHLY, CDR2 FYNNEI. Trimming stripped 2 bases from V and 4 bases from J, with 8 bases between. Regarding the study as a whole: Apart from CMV serostatus, no immune exposure information was available. Most subjects had HLA-A and HLA-B alleles reportedly predicted accurately by TCR beta sequences. A later analysis appeared to link common viral pathogens to several of the most significant clusters. Researchers reported from a later analysis that most CMV-associated TCR beta chains appeared HLA-restricted.

The PCR employed 60 Vbeta primers together with 13 Jbeta primers. Generated by immunoSEQ multiplex PCR, the TCRdb table keeps only in-frame clones and is missing some. This sample has around 300,000 clones; roughly 89% occur once, and the top ten carry approximately 2.4%. V and J are TRBV2 and TRBJ2-2; TRBD1 might be the D (6 bases). Sequencing was done on a sample of PBMCs. The receptor was derived from a woman aged 18-35 years in good health and CMV-seronegative. CDR3 DNA: TGTGCCAGCAGTGAATCAGGGGTCACCGGGGAGCTGTTTTTT. It encodes CASSESGVTGELFF.